Listed here are 31 T cell receptor beta chains from one sample, sequenced in a study of beta chain features in type 1 diabetes. All of the isolated RNA was reverse transcribed, so expressed TCRB transcripts were sequenced. The protocol was immunoSEQ multiplex PCR, while the TCRdb copy is restricted to in-frame clones and leaves out a portion. The table records hundreds of thousands of clones, roughly 16% of them present only once. Sequencing input: naive CD4+ T cells from blood. The receptors here all came from a man aged 18 to 29 in good health.

This clone was counted a few times. V usage is TRBV10-3 and J usage is TRBJ2-5; TRBD1 is a possible D gene (5 bases). CDR1 and CDR2 (germline): ENHRY, SYGVKD. V was cut by 6 bases and J by 5 bases, with 16 bases left in between. The CDR3 extends over 14 amino acids. The CDR3 spells CAISPRQGIETQYF. CDR3 nucleotide sequence: TGTGCCATCAGCCCCCGTCAGGGAATCGAGACCCAGTACTTC.

This clone was counted between two and nine times. The CDR3 DNA is TGCGCCAGCAGTCAATCGCAATGGTTGGGACACAATTTTCGGTCGGATTCCGAGCAGTACTTC. Translating it yields CASSQSQWLGHNFRSDSEQYF. The V and J genes are TRBV23-1 and TRBJ2-7; weak D call: TRBD1 (6 bases). TRBV23-1 qualifies as an ORF whose function is uncertain. There are 21 residues in the CDR3. V was shortened by 0 bases and J by 6 bases, with 33 bases between the two germline ends.

The chain has TRBV7-9 and TRBJ2-2; D is unresolved. V was pared by 5 bases and J by 6 bases, with 22 bases between. Germline lookup yields CDR1 SEHNR and CDR2 FQNEAQ (reference sequence). CDR3 length: 17 residues. The CDR3 sequence is CASSHGSGLGVPGELFF. The CDR3, as DNA: TGTGCCAGCAGCCACGGATCTGGGCTCGGAGTCCCCGGGGAGCTGTTTTTT.

This clone appeared a few times. The genes are TRBV5-1 and TRBJ2-3, with D perhaps being TRBD1 or TRBD2 (5 bases each). Trimming removed 4 bases from V and 6 bases from J, with 15 bases in between. The CDR3 sequence is 14 residues long. CDR1 is SGHRS and CDR2 is YFSETQ in the germline V gene. CDR3 sequence reads: CASSPNEGTDTQYF. The CDR3 DNA reads as TGCGCCAGCAGCCCCAATGAGGGGACGGATACGCAGTATTTT. Full variable domain (missing parts from reference TRBV5-1 and TRBJ2-3): KAGVTQTPRYLIKTRGQQVTLSCSPISGHRSVSWYQQTPGQGLQFLFEYFSETQRNKGNFPGRFSGRQFSNSRSEMNVSTLELGDSALYLCASSPNEGTDTQYFGPGTRLTVL.

This chain joins TRBV7-2 and TRBJ2-7; D not certain. The CDR3 consists of 11 residues. From germline, CDR1 is SGHTA and CDR2 FQGNSA. V shed 1 base and J shed 9 bases, with 7 bases lying between them. The CDR3 DNA sequence: TGTGCCAGCAGCTTAGTCCGCGGGCAGTACTTC. This sequence encodes CASSLVRGQYF. The full variable domain, rest sourced from reference TRBV7-2 and TRBJ2-7, is GAGVSQSPSNKVTEKGKDVELRCDPISGHTALYWYRQSLGQGLEFLIYFQGNSAPDKSGLPSDRFSAERTGGSVSTLTIQRTQQEDSAVYLCASSLVRGQYFGPGTRLTVT.

This clone was detected a few times. This sequence joins TRBV28 and TRBJ2-2; D not certain. The CDR3 consists of 15 residues. Per germline, CDR1 MDHEN and CDR2 SYDVKM. Deletions cut 5 bases from V and 1 base from J, with 11 bases between. The CDR3 coding sequence is TGTGCCAGCAGTCCCCCCGGACGGAACACCGGGGAGCTGTTTTTT. Encoded protein: CASSPPGRNTGELFF.

The chain couples TRBV19 to TRBJ1-2; weak D call: TRBD1 (6 bases). With 7 bases removed from V and 2 bases from J, the gap between germline ends came to 14 bases. Per the germline V gene, CDR1 is LNHDA and CDR2 is SQIVND (reference sequence). The CDR3 contains 14 residues. This chain's CDR3 is CASKDTGINYGYTF. CDR3 bases: TGTGCCAGTAAAGATACAGGGATCAACTATGGCTACACCTTC.

This rearrangement joins TRBV2 to TRBJ1-5; D gene unclear. V lost 7 bases to trimming and J lost 0 bases, with 19 bases between them. Germline V CDR1 and CDR2: SNHLY, FYNNEI. The CDR3 is made up of 17 amino acids. CDR3 loop: CASINVDGILSNQPQHF. The DNA for the CDR3 is TGTGCCAGCATTAACGTGGACGGTATCCTTAGCAATCAGCCCCAGCATTTT. The whole variable domain, remainder taken from reference TRBV2 and TRBJ1-5, is EPEVTQTPSHQVTQMGQEVILRCVPISNHLYFYWYRQILGQKVEFLVSFYNNEISEKSEIFDDQFSVERPDGSNFTLKIRSTKLEDSAMYFCASINVDGILSNQPQHFGDGTRLSIL.

This clone occurred a few times. The chain combines TRBV5-1 with TRBJ2-3; perhaps TRBD2 as D (5 bases). CDR1 is SGHRS, CDR2 YFSETQ, per germline. Trimming cost V 3 bases and J 3 bases, with 20 bases left between them. The CDR3 totals 17 residues. The CDR3 loop is CASSSWPDLATTDTQYF. CDR3 nucleotides: TGCGCCAGCAGCTCATGGCCCGATCTAGCTACTACAGATACGCAGTATTTT. Using reference TRBV5-1 and TRBJ2-3 for the parts outside the CDR3, the full variable domain is KAGVTQTPRYLIKTRGQQVTLSCSPISGHRSVSWYQQTPGQGLQFLFEYFSETQRNKGNFPGRFSGRQFSNSRSEMNVSTLELGDSALYLCASSSWPDLATTDTQYFGPGTRLTVL.

The V call is TRBV14, the J call TRBJ1-2; D is ambiguous. The CDR3 sequence is 15 residues long. V was cut by 1 base and J by 6 bases, with 15 bases left in between. Looked up from germline, CDR1 is SGHDN and CDR2 is FVKESK. Here the CDR3 reads CASSQGGPAQNGYTF. The CDR3 DNA sequence: TGTGCCAGCAGCCAAGGTGGGCCCGCGCAAAATGGCTACACCTTC.

This clone was counted only a few times. The chain couples TRBV7-9 to TRBJ2-7; 7 bases match TRBD2. Germline V gene data show CDR1 as SEHNR and CDR2 as FQNEAQ (reference sequence). The junction had 10 bases not matched to a gene; V was cut back by 5 bases and J by 0 bases. CDR3 length equals 16 residues. CDR3 sequence: CASSQISGRTSYEQYF. As DNA, the CDR3 is TGTGCCAGCAGCCAAATTAGCGGGCGGACCTCCTACGAGCAGTACTTC.

The sample holds many counts of this clone. This chain joins TRBV7-9 and TRBJ2-4; D not certain. This CDR3 is 16 amino acids long. The V end lost 3 bases, the J end lost 1 base, and 13 bases lay between the germline ends. From germline, CDR1 is SEHNR and CDR2 FQNEAQ (reference sequence). CDR3 region: CASSFTGRAAKNIQYF. The DNA for the CDR3 is TGTGCCAGCAGCTTCACGGGCCGCGCGGCCAAAAACATTCAGTACTTC.

V gene TRBV4-2 combines with J gene TRBJ2-6, with no clear D. V lost 1 base and J 0 bases, leaving 10 bases between the germline ends. Germline V gives CDR1 LGHNA, CDR2 YNFKEQ. This CDR3 has 17 residues. CDR3 residues: CASSQASPHSGANVLTF. Here the CDR3 DNA reads TGTGCCAGCAGCCAAGCCTCTCCCCACTCTGGGGCCAACGTCCTGACTTTC.

In this sample, this clone turned up a few times. The chain joins TRBV7-2 to TRBJ2-5, with no clear D. This CDR3 has 14 amino acids. Germline loops: CDR1 SGHTA, CDR2 FQGNSA. Trimming took off 3 bases at V and 0 bases at J, with 8 bases between the two ends. CDR3 in amino acids: CASSLLRDQETQYF. Written as DNA, the CDR3 is TGTGCCAGCAGCTTGCTCCGGGACCAAGAGACCCAGTACTTC.

The chain combines TRBV7-8 with TRBJ2-3; tentatively, D is TRBD2 (5 bases). Germline V gene data show CDR1 as SGHVS and CDR2 as FQNEAQ. Trimming removed 4 bases from V and 4 bases from J, with 12 bases in between. The CDR3 consists of 14 residues. For the CDR3, the DNA is TGTGCCAGCAGCTCAGCCCGGGAACCAGATACGCAGTATTTT. Translated, it gives CASSSAREPDTQYF.

This clone was seen a few times. The chain couples TRBV25-1 to TRBJ2-1; D remains ambiguous. The CDR3 extends over 11 amino acids. The germline V and J ends were trimmed by 6 bases and 4 bases, with 4 bases remaining between them. Germline CDR1 MGHDK, CDR2 SYGVNS. DNA of the CDR3: TGTGCCAGCAGGGATTACAATGAGCAGTTCTTC. Protein sequence: CASRDYNEQFF.

This clone was detected ten times or more. This sequence joins TRBV7-9 and TRBJ1-6; a weak D match, TRBD1 (5 bases). Germline V gene data show CDR1 as SEHNR and CDR2 as FQNEAQ (reference sequence). This CDR3 region has 16 residues. Between the trimmed V and J ends, which lost 7 bases and 9 bases, there was a span of 22 bases. CDR3 loop: CASNSFGRQGFSPLHF. In DNA form, the CDR3 reads TGTGCCAGCAACAGCTTTGGCCGGCAGGGCTTTTCACCCCTCCACTTT.

The count of this clone is one. The chain recombines TRBV6-5 with TRBJ2-5; D is possibly TRBD2 (5 bases). V lost 5 bases to trimming and J lost 4 bases, with 11 bases between them. The CDR3 spans 13 residues. Germline lookup yields CDR1 MNHEY and CDR2 SVGAGI. The DNA of the CDR3 is TGTGCCAGCAGTAAGGACTTAAGAGAGACCCAGTACTTC. Amino acids: CASSKDLRETQYF.

The chain's CDR3 is CASSQAWTGGAGELFF. As DNA, the CDR3 is TGTGCCAGCAGTCAGGCTTGGACAGGGGGTGCCGGGGAGCTGTTTTTT. This chain links TRBV2 with TRBJ2-2; TRBD1 aligns across 10 bases. The length of the CDR3 is 16 residues. The germline CDR1 and CDR2 sequences are SNHLY and FYNNEI. Unmatched junction bases numbered 9, after V lost 5 bases and J lost 6 bases.

This clone was seen a handful of times. V and J are TRBV15 and TRBJ1-5; D uncertain. This CDR3 region has 12 residues. Trimming shortened V by 5 bases and J by 9 bases, and 11 bases separated the two germline ends. Germline CDR1 LNHNV, CDR2 YYDKDF (reference sequence). CDR3 protein: CATSPPFRPQHF. DNA of the CDR3: TGTGCCACCAGCCCCCCGTTCCGGCCCCAGCATTTT.

This clone has just a few counts. The chain recombines TRBV19 with TRBJ2-7, with 15 bases that match TRBD2. Germline V gene lookup returns CDR1 LNHDA and CDR2 SQIVND (reference sequence). The CDR3 loop spans 15 amino acids. The V and J ends lost 4 bases and 4 bases, in that order; junction bases with no gene match: 2. The chain's CDR3 is CASSTGTSGRYEQYF. The CDR3 nucleotides are TGTGCCAGTAGTACCGGGACTAGCGGGAGGTACGAGCAGTACTTC.

In this sample, this clone turned up a few times. Other DNA sequences in this specimen translate into the identical CDR3. The V call is TRBV6-5, the J call TRBJ2-3; 7 bases map to TRBD2. CDR1 and CDR2 from the germline V gene are MNHEY and SVGAGI. This CDR3 spans 14 amino acids. The V and J ends lost 2 bases and 1 base, in that order; junction bases with no gene match: 0. The CDR3 is CASSYRGGTDTQYF. The CDR3 DNA reads as TGTGCCAGCAGTTACCGGGGGGGCACAGATACGCAGTATTTT.

V usage is TRBV2 and J usage is TRBJ2-7; no clear D. Between the trimmed V and J ends, which lost 5 bases and 3 bases, there was a span of 5 bases. The length of the CDR3 is 11 residues. CDR1 SNHLY and CDR2 FYNNEI come from the germline V gene. The DNA for the CDR3 is TGTGCCAGCAGTCGGAACTACGAGCAGTACTTC. It is translated as CASSRNYEQYF.

The rearrangement links TRBV21-1 to TRBJ1-2. TRBV21-1 corresponds to a pseudogene. There are 14 residues in the CDR3. In DNA, the CDR3 is TGTGCCAGCAGCAACATGGGTGGAAACTGTGGCTACACCTTC. Its protein product is CASSNMGGNCGYTF.

A few counts support this clone. This chain uses TRBV2 with TRBJ2-3; D call uncertain. The germline CDR1 and CDR2 sequences are SNHLY and FYNNEI. V lost 4 bases and J lost 1, with 12 bases in between. This CDR3 has 15 amino acids. CDR3 protein: CASSVIGIGTDTQYF. In DNA form, the CDR3 reads TGTGCCAGCAGTGTGATAGGGATTGGCACAGATACGCAGTATTTT.

This clone has just one count. V is TRBV4-3 and J is TRBJ2-2, with D possibly matching TRBD1 (5 bases). V was clipped by 4 bases and J by 0 bases, with 12 bases between them. The CDR3 consists of 16 residues. In germline, CDR1 is LGHNA, CDR2 YSLEER. In DNA form, the CDR3 reads TGCGCCAGCAGCCGCGCAGCAGGGTCGAACACCGGGGAGCTGTTTTTT. This gives the protein CASSRAAGSNTGELFF.

As regards this clone: The sample has other DNA sequences that encode this CDR3 too. V is TRBV20-1 and J is TRBJ2-5; D gene ambiguous. From germline, CDR1 is DFQATT and CDR2 SNEGSKA (reference sequence). The CDR3 length is 11 residues. V was pared by 1 base and J by 5 bases, with 5 bases between. In DNA form, the CDR3 reads TGCAGTGCTAGAGTCGTTGAGACCCAGTACTTC. Amino acids: CSARVVETQYF.

The rearrangement links TRBV7-2 to TRBJ1-6, with TRBD1 matching 11 bases. The V gene's germline CDR1 is SGHTA and CDR2 FQGNSA. Germline trimming cut 4 bases from V and 8 bases from J; bases unmatched to any gene: 7. The CDR3 loop spans 16 amino acids. CDR3 sequence: CASSSTGTGGYSPLHF. Here the CDR3 DNA reads TGTGCCAGCAGCTCGACCGGGACAGGGGGTTATTCACCCCTCCACTTT.

This clone appeared a few times. The rearrangement links TRBV4-3 to TRBJ2-1; D is unresolved. The CDR3 consists of 16 residues. Germline loops: CDR1 LGHNA, CDR2 YSLEER. The V end lost 0 bases, the J end lost 4 bases, and 13 bases lay between the germline ends. The CDR3: CASSQDYRLSYNEQFF. CDR3 nucleotide sequence: TGCGCCAGCAGCCAAGATTATAGGCTGTCATACAATGAGCAGTTCTTC.

The chain uses TRBV4-3 and TRBJ1-3; D call uncertain. Germline V gene data show CDR1 as LGHNA and CDR2 as YSLEER. The CDR3 consists of 15 residues. Trimming shortened V by 4 bases and J by 1 base, and 11 bases separated the two germline ends. The CDR3 DNA reads TGCGCCAGCAGCCCCCTGGCGGGGTCTGGAAACACCATATATTTT. Residues: CASSPLAGSGNTIYF.

The chain employs TRBV28 and TRBJ2-7; tentative D call: TRBD2 (6 bases). The CDR3 totals 13 residues. Germline V lookup: CDR1 MDHEN, CDR2 SYDVKM. Between the trimmed V and J ends, which lost 9 bases and 3 bases, there was a span of 15 bases. The CDR3 reads CASRREVIYEQYF. CDR3 sequence (DNA): TGTGCCAGTCGGAGGGAAGTGATCTACGAGCAGTACTTC.